The clone carrying this T cell receptor (beta chain) has just a few counts. The antigen is undetermined. Attachment of unique molecular identifiers was made to individual cDNA molecules. TCRdb analysed the 5' RACE reads with MiXCR anew, one entry per CDR3 protein. The table shows around 52,000 distinct CDR3 sequences, with around a tenth occurring only once. CDR3 length equals 15 residues. Germline CDR1 and CDR2: MDHEN and SYDVKM. V was shortened by 6 bases and J by 3 bases, with 18 bases between the two germline ends. These data are taken from a study of early T cells in non-severe SARS-CoV-2 infection. For the study at large: The input, bulk RNA from unsorted whole blood, was sequenced, and chains were unpaired.

Findings and limits, study-wide: Lookups in VDJdb leaned toward anti-spike CD8 responses and missed private and CD4 specificities.

The rearrangement uses TRBV28 and TRBJ2-7; a possible D gene is TRBD1 (5 bases). The sample taken for sequencing was whole blood. The TCR was taken from an adult who was a healthcare worker with PCR-confirmed SARS-CoV-2 infection or an uninfected control (not recorded which). The CDR3 DNA reads as TGTGCCAGCAGCCTCAGGGTTTCGGGCGGCTACGAGCAGTACTTC. This translates into CASSLRVSGGYEQYF.